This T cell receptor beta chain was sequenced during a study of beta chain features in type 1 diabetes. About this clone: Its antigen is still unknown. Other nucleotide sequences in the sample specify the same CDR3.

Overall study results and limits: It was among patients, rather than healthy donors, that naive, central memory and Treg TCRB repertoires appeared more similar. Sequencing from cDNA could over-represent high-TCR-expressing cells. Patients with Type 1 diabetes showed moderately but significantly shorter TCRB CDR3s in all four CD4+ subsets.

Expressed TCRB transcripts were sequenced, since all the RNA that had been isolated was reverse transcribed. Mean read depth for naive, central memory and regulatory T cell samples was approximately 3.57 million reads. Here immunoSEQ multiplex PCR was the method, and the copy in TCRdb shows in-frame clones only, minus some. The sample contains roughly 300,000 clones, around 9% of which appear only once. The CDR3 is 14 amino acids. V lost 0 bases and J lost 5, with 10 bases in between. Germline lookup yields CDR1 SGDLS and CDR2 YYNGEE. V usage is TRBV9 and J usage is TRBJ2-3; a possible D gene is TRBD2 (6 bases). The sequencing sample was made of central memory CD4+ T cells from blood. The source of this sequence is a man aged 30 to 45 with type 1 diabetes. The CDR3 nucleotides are TGTGCCAGCAGCGTAGGGCCGGAGGGAGATACGCAGTATTTT. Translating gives CASSVGPEGDTQYF.